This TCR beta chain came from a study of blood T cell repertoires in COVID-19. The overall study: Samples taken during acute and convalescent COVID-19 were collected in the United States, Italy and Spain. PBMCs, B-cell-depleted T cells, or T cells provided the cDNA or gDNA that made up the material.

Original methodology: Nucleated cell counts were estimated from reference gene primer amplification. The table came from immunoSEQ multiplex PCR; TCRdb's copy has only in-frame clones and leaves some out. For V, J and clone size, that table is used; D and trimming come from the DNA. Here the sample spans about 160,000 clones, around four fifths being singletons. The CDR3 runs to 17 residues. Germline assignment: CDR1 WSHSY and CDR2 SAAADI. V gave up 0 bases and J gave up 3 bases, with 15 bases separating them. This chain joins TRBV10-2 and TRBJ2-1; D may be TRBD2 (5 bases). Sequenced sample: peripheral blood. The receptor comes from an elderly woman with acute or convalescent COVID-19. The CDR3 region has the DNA TGCGCCAGCAGTGAGTCGGTGATACTAGTTAGCTACAATGAGCAGTTCTTC. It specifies CASSESVILVSYNEQFF.